This T cell receptor (beta chain) was observed in a study of blood T cell repertoires in COVID-19 (dated by TCRdb to 2019 to 2021). For the study in its entirety: Collaborator samples came from the United States, Italy and Spain and covered acute and convalescent phases of COVID-19. The material from the prospective study consisted of cDNA or gDNA derived from T cells, B-cell-depleted T cells, or PBMCs. The dataset comprised deeply sampled blood TCRbeta repertoires from subjects exposed to, actively infected with, or recovered from COVID-19. The repertoires were released in a freely available public database meant as a resource for research on the immune response to SARS-CoV-2. The samples were drawn from the first 160 participants of the ongoing ImmuneRACE study and from 1,254 subjects provided by 6 global collaborators. Nearly every sample came with metadata listing a de-identified subject ID, COVID-19 status, age in years and sex. Where HLA class I and class II types were available, the types were taken from metadata supplied by the sample provider, not from assay-based typing. Paper-wide results and their limitations: The quantity of clinical and demographic metadata differed by source and by participant and was supplied without curation.

TCRbeta CDR3 regions were amplified from genomic DNA by means of the immunoSEQ Assay, a bias-controlled multiplex PCR. The authors' analysis ran thus. The number of nucleated cells in each sample was estimated by amplification of reference gene primers within the assay. Sequence reads were collapsed and filtered to measure the absolute abundance of every unique TCRbeta CDR3 rearrangement. For each sample, productive Simpson clonality was calculated by taking the square root of Simpson's diversity index across productive rearrangements. TCRdb mirrors the immuneACCESS table, restricted to in-frame sequences. Some clones are absent from its copies; in checked studies, under half trace to an unresolved V gene, and the reason for the others is unknown. V, J and clone size are taken as reported in that table, and D and trimming were inferred from the DNA itself. The sample contains 50,000 to 75,000 clones, approximately 89% of them found a single time. 1.3% to 1.5% of the sample belongs to the ten largest clones.

Via the germline V gene, CDR1 is SGHRS and CDR2 YFSETQ. Its CDR3 holds 15 amino acids, cysteine through phenylalanine. The retained sequence is limited to the CDR3, 45 bases, with the frame set at the first base. V loses 2 bases at its end and J loses 8 bases; junction bases beyond the gene matches: 8. In this sample, this clone turned up once. The antigen it binds to is not known. Qualities for individual bases were not recorded, and no much larger clone is one base off. The collaborating institutions used their own protocols to collect whole blood in K2EDTA tubes. For TCRbeta analysis, collaborators shipped samples in one of three forms: frozen whole blood, isolated PBMCs, or DNA extracted from either of those sample types.

The receptor chain draws on TRBV5-1 and TRBJ1-4; 8 central bases correspond to TRBD1. This TCR was sampled from a man aged 55 to 69 with acute or convalescent COVID-19. The specimen was peripheral blood. CDR3 protein: CASSFTGAGGEKLFF. The bases read TGCGCCAGCAGCTTCACCGGGGCAGGGGGCGAAAAACTGTTTTTT.